The text below deals with one TCR beta chain. This clonotype was counted between two and nine times. Its recognized antigen is unknown. The sample holds no much larger clone one base away, and base qualities are not on file. The data stem from a study of T cells in Graves' hyperthyroidism and ophthalmopathy (dated by TCRdb to between 2018 and 2021). For context, the study as a whole: Peripheral blood was collected at initial diagnosis, before any treatment. Thyroid tissue and blood T-cell repertoires from roughly 6 Graves' hyperthyroidism patients were also compared in the study. TCR V-J signatures able to tell the groups apart were searched for in a discovery cohort of around 95 patients, of whom fewer than 45 had Graves' ophthalmopathy and around 58 had stable Graves' hyperthyroidism. The paper reports TCR Vbeta CDR3 sequencing of 130 to 150 peripheral blood samples: around 41 ophthalmopathy, some 80 hyperthyroidism and around 17 progressor patients. After blood sampling, hyperthyroidism patients were treated with methimazole at a starting dose of 30 mg daily, and ophthalmopathy patients were treated with high-dose intravenous methylprednisolone. The 90 to 100 discovery patients were randomly split 7:3 into training and test sets. An independent validation cohort of around 19 hyperthyroidism patients and more than 15 patients who later progressed to ophthalmopathy tested prospective prediction of ophthalmopathy. General conclusions and limits of the study: Most expanded thyroid clonotypes (frequency above 0.001) were also detected in blood, a finding suggesting that blood repertoires may reflect thyroid immune responses. No statistical method was used to set the sample size in advance, and investigators knew the group allocation. In validation, progression to ophthalmopathy was predicted by the model with nearly 71% sensitivity and nearly 75% specificity, a median of approximately 7.1 months before onset. Ophthalmopathy was separated from stable hyperthyroidism by a 13 V-J signature model, with roughly 88% sensitivity and about 81% specificity obtained in cross-validation and 80%/75% obtained in testing.

TCR beta CDR3 regions were amplified from RNA transcripts. For the first round of RT-PCR on the TCR CDR3, the HTBI primer set was used together with the Qiagen OneStep RT-PCR kit. The libraries were constructed in a second round of multiplex PCR and then size-selected and purified. Sequencing of the libraries was done on an Illumina HiSeq2000 using paired-end 100 bp reads. The source study handled its data this way. SOAPnuke was used to process the raw data, throwing out any read that contained adapters or uncalled bases, had a mean Phred below 15, or lacked an exact constant-primer or identifier match. High-quality paired reads were merged using COPE v1.2.5, and each unique nucleotide sequence was defined as a clonotype. MiTCR v1.1 was used to align the clonotypes against IMGT TRBV, TRBD and TRBJ reference segments. Only V-J combinations with frequency above 0.0001, covering 99.2% of repertoires, were analysed. The TCS score was defined as the ratio of F50 (clonal expansion) to E x V (chaos), calculated using BLOSUM62-based TCRdist between CDR3 peptides within each V-J. Welch's t-statistics and random forest reduced around 510 V-J features to 10 to 15, which were used in a naive Bayes classifier (R e1071). Thyroid-blood repertoire similarity was quantified with the Morisita-Horn index. TCRdb's own reprocessing of the public reads used fastp at Q25 and MiXCR and kept productive beta chains. Identical CDR3 proteins give one entry, which carries the most common genes and DNA. TCRdb's processing, not the authors' own work, is the source of the V and J calls. For this sample there are around 800,000 distinct CDR3 sequences; 35% to 45% appear just once. The ten largest make up roughly 8.3% of the sample.

The CDR3, from cysteine to phenylalanine, totals 13 residues. Only the CDR3 DNA is retained, 39 bases long and in frame from the first base. CDR1 DFQATT and CDR2 SNEGSKA are derived from the germline V gene (reference sequence). Cut back by 4 bases and 3 bases, the V and J ends lie 12 bases apart. Stable Graves' hyperthyroidism was defined as the absence of progression to ophthalmopathy over 18 months of follow-up. Hyperthyroidism patients were newly diagnosed, with disease duration under 2 months, and aged 18 to 65 years. The study excluded patients with uncontrolled infections, other autoimmune diseases, pregnancy or lactation. Diagnoses were established on the basis of clinical symptoms, serum thyroxine and TRAb, thyroid ultrasound, and orbital computed tomography. Ficoll-Paque density gradient centrifugation was used to isolate PBMCs from 10 ml of fresh peripheral blood. Total RNA was extracted using Trizol reagent, and RNA quality was assessed on an Agilent 2100 Bioanalyzer.

Sequencing was done on a sample of blood. The chain links TRBV20-1 with TRBJ1-1; the D gene is perhaps TRBD1, on 6 matching bases. The clonotype was recovered from a man aged 18 to 35 with Graves' hyperthyroidism. The CDR3 protein sequence reads: CSANREWDTEAFF. The sequenced DNA: TGCAGTGCTAACAGGGAATGGGACACTGAAGCTTTCTTT.